The following is a T cell receptor (beta chain) sequence with its context. The data belong to a study of cytomegalovirus exposure and HLA in healthy donors. The primer mix had 60 Vbeta and 13 Jbeta primers. Method: immunoSEQ multiplex PCR; TCRdb's copy keeps in-frame clones and lacks some. Recorded here are tens of thousands of clones; the top ten clones represent less than 0.6%. V lost 0 bases and J lost 4, with 15 bases in between. From germline, CDR1 is KGHSH and CDR2 LQKENI. This CDR3 has 16 amino acids. Sample: PBMCs. The rearrangement uses TRBV18 and TRBJ2-5; a weak D match, TRBD2 (5 bases). This receptor was taken from a middle-aged man in good health and CMV-seronegative. In DNA form, the CDR3 reads TGTGCCAGCTCACCACCTTCCCGCCGGGGAGTAGAGACCCAGTACTTC. Translated: CASSPPSRRGVETQYF.